This is a list of T cell receptor beta chains from one sample in a study of blood T cell repertoires in COVID-19. Here immunoSEQ multiplex PCR was the method, and the copy in TCRdb shows in-frame clones only, minus some. The repertoire has 55,000 to 75,000 clones, around 90% of them found once; the top ten carry 1.3%. The sample comprised peripheral blood. The receptors were sampled from a man between 60 and 70 years old with acute or convalescent COVID-19. Both conserved end residues are part of each CDR3.

>TRBJ1-3|TRBV19
CASSMGGRGNTIYF
>TRBJ1-2|TRBV9
CASSITGEYGYTF
>TRBJ1-6|TRBV6-5
CASSLAATAHSPLHF
>TRBJ1-5|TRBV7-9
CASSFTGTGNQPQHF
>TRBJ2-2|TRBV12-5
CASGSQLNDRGHGELFF
>TRBJ2-5|TRBV9
CASSVGRAGGDQYF
>TRBJ2-7|TRBV18
CASSRQGLYEQYF
>TRBJ1-6|TRBV7-2
CASSLVGSRGQNSPLHF
>TRBJ1-5|TRBV5-8
CASSTRTAQPQHF
>TRBJ2-1|TRBV24-1
CATSAVGRDEQFF
>TRBJ1-4|TRBV30
CAWSRDSEKLFF
>TRBJ2-7|TRBV19
CASSTWTGRTDEQYF
>TRBJ2-1|TRBV5-1
CASTSGGNEQFF
>TRBJ1-2|TRBV10-2
CASSEPSYMTQNNYGYTF
>TRBJ1-4|TRBV7-9
CASSLGAPNEKLFF
>TRBJ1-1|TRBV3-1/TRBV3-2
CASSGTGLGEAFF
>TRBJ2-1|TRBV7-7
CASSLGRDRSYNEQFF
>TRBJ2-5|TRBV18
CASSPRPGGQETQYF
>TRBJ2-3|TRBV7-2
CASSLDPGVFLTDTQYF
>TRBJ1-5|TRBV10-2
CASTGNQPQHF
>TRBJ1-2|TRBV7-9
CASSPGTGFYGYTF
>TRBJ1-5|TRBV19
CASSIIDQPQHF
>TRBJ2-1|TRBV5-5
CASSLGLAGVHNEQFF
>TRBJ1-2|TRBV6-5
CASSYGETGGTYGYTF
>TRBJ2-1|TRBV19
CASSRRTGTYNEQFF
>TRBJ1-1|TRBV6-5
CASGRSQGISAAFF
>TRBJ1-5|TRBV6-1
CASSEQGALSNQPQHF
>TRBJ1-1|TRBV5-1
CASSLVRPNRVTNTEAFF
>TRBJ2-2|TRBV30
CAWNGLGPSTGELFF